These 28 T cell receptor beta chains originate from one sample sequenced in a study of blood T cell repertoires in COVID-19 (dated by TCRdb to the early 2020s). Receptor libraries were prepared by the immunoSEQ multiplex PCR assay. The table was pulled from immuneACCESS by TCRdb, which kept in-frame rearrangements only. Such tables lose some clones; where checked, under half of the loss comes from unresolved V genes, and the rest has no known cause. This sample has some 80,000 clones in its table, and 70% to 90% of those were observed once. Clones ranked in the top ten supply around 7.8% of the sample. Sequenced sample: peripheral blood. These receptors were taken from an elderly man with active or convalescent COVID-19.

J is TRBJ1-5 and V is TRBV23-1, with 7 bases aligning to TRBD1. TRBV23-1 belongs to the ORF category, with a function that is uncertain. J was trimmed by 6 bases and V by 4 bases; bases with no gene match: 12. The CDR3 contains 16 residues. The CDR3 spells CASSPPSGGLGQPQHF. The CDR3 DNA is TGCGCCAGCAGTCCCCCTTCAGGGGGACTCGGTCAGCCCCAGCATTTT.

This clone was seen only a few times. The genes are TRBV9 and TRBJ1-6; maybe TRBD1 (5 bases). Deletions cut 4 bases from V and 5 bases from J, with 13 bases between. The CDR3 consists of 15 residues. Germline values: CDR1 SGDLS, CDR2 YYNGEE. CDR3 region: CASSLRGSDNSPLHF. The CDR3, as DNA: TGTGCCAGCAGCCTTCGGGGGTCGGATAATTCACCCCTCCACTTT.

This clone has only a few counts. V and J are TRBV19 and TRBJ1-1, with 8 bases aligning to TRBD1. The germline gives CDR1 LNHDA, CDR2 SQIVND (reference sequence). There are 14 residues in the CDR3. The ends lost 4 bases at V and 1 base at J; junction bases unmatched: 2. CDR3 DNA sequence: TGTGCCAGTAGTAGCGGACAGGGGAACACTGAAGCTTTCTTT. The encoded protein is CASSSGQGNTEAFF. The full variable domain, rest sourced from reference TRBV19 and TRBJ1-1, is DGGITQSPKYLFRKEGQNVTLSCEQNLNHDAMYWYRQDPGQGLRLIYYSQIVNDFQKGDIAEGYSVSREKKESFPLTVTSAQKNPTAFYLCASSSGQGNTEAFFGQGTRLTVV.

This chain links TRBV4-1 with TRBJ2-3, with 9 bases fitting TRBD1. The CDR3 loop spans 17 amino acids. J gave up 4 bases and V 5 bases, and 13 bases lay outside the gene matches. Looked up from germline, CDR1 is MGHRA and CDR2 is YSYEKL. The CDR3 bases are TGCGCCAGCAGCTGGACAGGGGCCACGATGGGAGCAGATACGCAGTATTTT. Translation gives CASSWTGATMGADTQYF.

A single count supports this clone. The chain combines TRBV27 with TRBJ2-5, with 11 bases lining up with TRBD2. The CDR3 is made up of 16 amino acids. J was trimmed by 3 bases and V by 0 bases; bases with no gene match: 3. Germline lookup yields CDR1 MNHEY and CDR2 SMNVEV (reference sequence). CDR3 DNA: TGTGCCAGCAGTTTATCGTGGGGACTAGCGGAAGAGACCCAGTACTTC. Translated, it gives CASSLSWGLAEETQYF.

The chain links TRBV5-1 to TRBJ2-2; 9 nucleotides match TRBD1. With 4 bases clipped from V and 4 bases from J, the junction kept 8 bases outside the gene matches. This CDR3 has 16 amino acids. CDR1 SGHRS and CDR2 YFSETQ come from the germline V gene. The chain's CDR3 is CASSLGQGQGTGELFF. CDR3 in DNA: TGCGCCAGCAGCCTGGGACAGGGTCAGGGCACCGGGGAGCTGTTTTTT. Full variable domain (rest looked up from reference TRBV5-1 and TRBJ2-2): KAGVTQTPRYLIKTRGQQVTLSCSPISGHRSVSWYQQTPGQGLQFLFEYFSETQRNKGNFPGRFSGRQFSNSRSEMNVSTLELGDSALYLCASSLGQGQGTGELFFGEGSRLTVL.

The V call is TRBV5-4, the J call TRBJ2-5; 10 positions match TRBD2. Unmatched junction bases numbered 7, after V lost 4 bases and J lost 1 base. Germline assignment: CDR1 SGHNT and CDR2 YYREEE (reference sequence). The CDR3 totals 16 residues. The chain's CDR3 is CASSPRLAGSQETQYF. The CDR3 nucleotides are TGTGCCAGCAGCCCAAGACTAGCGGGCTCCCAAGAGACCCAGTACTTC.

The chain combines TRBV9 with TRBJ2-5; 11 bases are shared with TRBD2. This CDR3 spans 17 amino acids. From germline, CDR1 is SGDLS and CDR2 YYNGEE. Germline trimming cut 0 bases from V and 2 bases from J; bases unmatched to any gene: 6. CDR3 DNA: TGTGCCAGCAGCGTAGGTGGTACTAGCGGGGGACAAGAGACCCAGTACTTC. Encoded protein: CASSVGGTSGGQETQYF.

V and J are TRBV29-1 and TRBJ1-1, with 8 nucleotides matching TRBD1. V dropped 7 bases and J dropped 4; count of bases not matched to a gene: 2. From germline, CDR1 is SQVTM and CDR2 ANQGSEA. The CDR3 has 11 amino acids. The CDR3 coding sequence is TGCAGCGGTGACAGGGGCACTGAAGCTTTCTTT. This translates into CSGDRGTEAFF.

The chain is built from TRBV12-3 or TRBV12-4 and TRBJ1-5; possibly TRBD1 for D (6 bases). The V and J ends lost 5 bases and 6 bases respectively, with 11 bases between them. This CDR3 comprises 13 residues. The CDR3 loop is CASSQGRVQPQHF. CDR3 sequence (DNA): TGTGCCAGCAGTCAGGGGCGAGTTCAGCCCCAGCATTTT.

The chain recombines TRBV5-1 with TRBJ2-5; 7 nucleotides line up with TRBD1. V dropped 0 bases and J dropped 2; count of bases not matched to a gene: 13. The germline V gene encodes CDR1 SGHRS and CDR2 YFSETQ. The CDR3 runs 18 residues. CDR3 coding DNA: TGCGCCAGCAGCTTGGCTGGACAGGTAACGAGATATCAAGAGACCCAGTACTTC. Residues: CASSLAGQVTRYQETQYF.

The chain combines TRBV19 with TRBJ1-1; 7 bases are shared with TRBD1. The V gene end was trimmed by 4 bases and the J gene end by 0 bases; junction bases not matched to a gene: 8. Per germline, CDR1 LNHDA and CDR2 SQIVND (reference sequence). The CDR3 is made up of 16 amino acids. CDR3 in amino acids: CASSSRDRLMNTEAFF. The CDR3 DNA reads as TGTGCCAGTAGTAGCCGGGACAGACTCATGAACACTGAAGCTTTCTTT.

This clone occurred a few times. The genes are TRBV2 and TRBJ2-7, with D perhaps TRBD1 (6 bases). CDR1 and CDR2 from the germline V gene are SNHLY and FYNNEI. The CDR3 length is 14 residues. Between the trimmed V and J ends, which lost 4 bases and 2 bases, there was a span of 12 bases. DNA of the CDR3: TGTGCCAGCAGTGCGGAACAGGGCGCCTACGAGCAGTACGTC. It translates to CASSAEQGAYEQYV.

This chain joins TRBV25-1 and TRBJ2-1; TRBD2 might be the D (5 bases). Germline-derived CDR1 and CDR2 are MGHDK and SYGVNS. CDR3 length equals 15 residues. The V end was cut by 5 bases, the J end by 1 base, with 12 bases between. This CDR3 is CASSPRGLSYNEQFF. The CDR3 nucleotides are TGTGCCAGCAGTCCACGAGGGTTGTCCTACAATGAGCAGTTCTTC.

The rearrangement links TRBV5-1 to TRBJ2-3, with 10 bases fitting TRBD2. The CDR3 spans 15 residues. Trimming at V came to 7 bases and at J to 2 bases, leaving 7 bases not matched to a gene. Germline V lookup: CDR1 SGHRS, CDR2 YFSETQ. CDR3 in DNA: TGCGCCAGCTCCAAAGCGGGAGGGCTCACAGATACGCAGTATTTT. It yields the protein CASSKAGGLTDTQYF.

The gene calls are TRBV3-1 (or the pseudogene TRBV3-2) and TRBJ2-3, with 10 bases identical to TRBD1. CDR1 is LGHDT, CDR2 YNNKEL, per germline (reference sequence). The CDR3 loop spans 14 amino acids. V was pared by 4 bases and J by 5 bases, with 3 bases of the junction left unmatched. Here the CDR3 DNA reads TGTGCCAGCAGCCGCGACAGGGGGCAAGATACGCAGTATTTT. Encoded protein: CASSRDRGQDTQYF.

The V and J genes are TRBV6-5 and TRBJ1-6, with 11 bases that match TRBD1. The CDR3 sequence is 15 residues long. J gave up 9 bases and V 6 bases, and 7 bases lay outside the gene matches. The germline V gene has CDR1 MNHEY and CDR2 SVGAGI. This CDR3 reads CASRSPGTGGSPLHF. The CDR3 DNA reads as TGTGCCAGCAGGAGCCCCGGGACAGGGGGTTCACCCCTCCACTTT.

This chain links TRBV6-6 with TRBJ2-3; D possibly corresponds to TRBD1 (6 bases). Germline CDR1 is MNHNY and CDR2 is SVGAGI (reference sequence). CDR3 size: 15 residues. V shed 2 bases and J shed 6 bases, with 15 bases lying between them. The CDR3 reads CASSYPTAGEDTQYF. CDR3 bases: TGTGCCAGCAGTTACCCGACAGCAGGGGAGGATACGCAGTATTTT.

The chain links TRBV29-1 to TRBJ1-1; 7 nucleotides align to TRBD1. V gave up 3 bases and J gave up 5 bases; unmatched junction bases: 3. The CDR3 runs to 12 residues. Germline values: CDR1 SQVTM, CDR2 ANQGSEA. The CDR3 DNA reads TGCAGCGTTGATCAGGGGGGAACTGAAGCTTTCTTT. Protein product: CSVDQGGTEAFF. Together with reference TRBV29-1 and TRBJ1-1, the CDR3 gives the full variable domain: SAVISQKPSRDICQRGTSLTIQCQVDSQVTMMFWYRQQPGQSLTLIATANQGSEATYESGFVIDKFPISRPNLTFSTLTVSNMSPEDSSIYLCSVDQGGTEAFFGQGTRLTVV.

This clone showed up many times. The chain uses TRBV11-2 and TRBJ1-5; D is undetermined. V lost 3 bases and J 5 bases, leaving 8 bases between the germline ends. CDR3 length equals 13 residues. Germline CDR1 is SGHAT and CDR2 is FQNNGV. CDR3 residues: CASSFGGDQPQHF. In nucleotides, the CDR3 is TGTGCCAGCAGCTTTGGCGGTGATCAGCCCCAGCATTTT.

The chain has TRBV27 and TRBJ1-5; possibly TRBD1 for D (5 bases). Germline V gives CDR1 MNHEY, CDR2 SMNVEV (reference sequence). This CDR3 is built from 15 residues. The V end was cut by 9 bases, the J end by 4 bases, with 19 bases between. The CDR3, as DNA: TGTGCCAGGCACCTAGGAGGGGCTAAAAATCAGCCCCAGCATTTT. Protein: CARHLGGAKNQPQHF.

V usage is TRBV5-4 and J usage is TRBJ1-1; no clear D gene. The CDR3 covers 12 residues. Trimming pared 5 bases from V and 7 bases from J, leaving 12 bases between. Germline V lookup: CDR1 SGHNT, CDR2 YYREEE (reference sequence). CDR3 in amino acids: CASSTLRGEAFF. The CDR3 coding sequence is TGTGCCAGCAGTACTCTGAGAGGTGAAGCTTTCTTT.

The rearrangement uses TRBV5-4 and TRBJ1-4, with 9 bases aligning to TRBD1. The germline V gene has CDR1 SGHNT and CDR2 YYREEE (reference sequence). This CDR3 contains 16 residues. The trim removed 4 bases at V and 6 bases at J, leaving 10 bases unmatched. The DNA for the CDR3 is TGTGCCAGCAGCCCTACCCTTGGGACAGGGCATGAAAAACTGTTTTTT. It is translated as CASSPTLGTGHEKLFF.

This clone has a count of ten or more. J is TRBJ1-5 and V is TRBV2; a possible D gene is TRBD1 (5 bases). CDR1 and CDR2 from the germline V gene are SNHLY and FYNNEI. Deletions cut 4 bases from V and 4 bases from J, with 11 bases between. The CDR3 has 14 amino acids. The CDR3 region is CASSGGRANQPQHF. The CDR3 bases are TGTGCCAGCAGTGGGGGCAGGGCTAATCAGCCCCAGCATTTT.

J is TRBJ2-3 and V is TRBV20-1, with TRBD2 matching over 7 bases. This CDR3 contains 14 residues. V lost 3 bases, J lost 0 bases, and 3 bases stayed unmatched. Germline-derived CDR1 and CDR2 are DFQATT and SNEGSKA (reference sequence). In DNA form, the CDR3 reads TGCAGTGCTAGTGAGCGGGGTAGCACAGATACGCAGTATTTT. Amino acid sequence: CSASERGSTDTQYF.

The V call is TRBV14, the J call TRBJ2-1; 8 positions agree with TRBD2. The CDR3 spans 17 residues. Germline V gene lookup returns CDR1 SGHDN and CDR2 FVKESK. Trimming removed 1 base from V and 8 bases from J; junction bases left unmatched: 13. This CDR3 is CASSQGLSAGARHEQFF. DNA of the CDR3: TGTGCCAGCAGCCAAGGCCTTTCAGCGGGAGCTCGACATGAGCAGTTCTTC.

This clone was detected only a few times. V gene TRBV2 combines with J gene TRBJ1-4; 7 bases align to TRBD1. This CDR3 spans 15 amino acids. Germline trimming cut 7 bases from V and 0 bases from J; bases unmatched to any gene: 5. CDR1 SNHLY and CDR2 FYNNEI come from the germline V gene. The CDR3 here is CASTPGTATNEKLFF. In DNA form, the CDR3 reads TGTGCCAGCACGCCCGGGACAGCAACTAATGAAAAACTGTTTTTT.

The rearrangement links TRBV7-2 to TRBJ1-2, with 7 positions matching TRBD1. The V gene's germline CDR1 is SGHTA and CDR2 FQGNSA. After removal of 4 bases from V and 3 bases from J, the junction contained 2 bases not matched to a gene. This CDR3 contains 13 residues. The CDR3 loop reads CASSSGQHYGYTF. The CDR3 DNA sequence: TGTGCCAGCAGCTCGGGACAGCACTATGGCTACACCTTC.